This T cell receptor (beta chain) is from a study of CD8+ T cells in alopecia areata. Findings of the study overall: Expanded CD8+ clones among the top 100, as well as scalp clonality, were significantly decreased by tofacitinib. Across lesional scalp, and particularly alopecia totalis/universalis, clonality surpassed that of normal scalp. Tofacitinib did not eliminate many expanded lesional clones from scalp or blood. As there was one nonresponder, how baseline CD8+ expansion relates to response remains uncertain.

Described treatment: oral pan-JAK inhibitor, 5-10 mg twice daily. Germline V gene lookup returns CDR1 SNHLY and CDR2 FYNNEI. This CDR3 comprises 16 residues. Trimming took 6 bases from V and 0 from J; bases not matched to a gene: 8. Following extraction, RNA underwent reverse transcription to cDNA, which served as the sequencing template. Data came from immunoSEQ multiplex PCR; TCRdb stores just in-frame clones and leaves some out. Of some 170,000 clones listed, around 58% are singletons. This clone was seen more than once but under ten times. Its antigen remains unknown. Material: CD4+ T cells sorted from blood, obtained at approximately week 55, from a patient treated with tofacitinib. The V and J genes are TRBV2 and TRBJ2-3, with 8 bases aligning to TRBD1. The clonotype comes from a human donor with alopecia areata. DNA for the CDR3: TGTGCCAGCAGGCTAGCAGGGGGCACTAGCACAGATACGCAGTATTTT. Its translation is CASRLAGGTSTDTQYF. Filled out from reference TRBV2 and TRBJ2-3, the complete variable domain reads EPEVTQTPSHQVTQMGQEVILRCVPISNHLYFYWYRQILGQKVEFLVSFYNNEISEKSEIFDDQFSVERPDGSNFTLKIRSTKLEDSAMYFCASRLAGGTSTDTQYFGPGTRLTVL.